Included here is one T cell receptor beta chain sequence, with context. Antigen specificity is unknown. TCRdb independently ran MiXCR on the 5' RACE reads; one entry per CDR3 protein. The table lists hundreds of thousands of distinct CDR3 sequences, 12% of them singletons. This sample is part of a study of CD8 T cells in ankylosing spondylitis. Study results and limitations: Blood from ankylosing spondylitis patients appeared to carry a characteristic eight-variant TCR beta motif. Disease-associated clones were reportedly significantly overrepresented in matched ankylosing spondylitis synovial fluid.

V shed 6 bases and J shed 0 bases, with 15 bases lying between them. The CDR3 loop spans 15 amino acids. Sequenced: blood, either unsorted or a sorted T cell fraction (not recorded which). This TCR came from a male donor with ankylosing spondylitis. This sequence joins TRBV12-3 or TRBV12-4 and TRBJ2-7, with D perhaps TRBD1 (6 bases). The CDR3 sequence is CASRDGQFGSYEQYF. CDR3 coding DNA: TGTGCCAGCAGGGACGGACAGTTCGGCTCCTACGAGCAGTACTTC.